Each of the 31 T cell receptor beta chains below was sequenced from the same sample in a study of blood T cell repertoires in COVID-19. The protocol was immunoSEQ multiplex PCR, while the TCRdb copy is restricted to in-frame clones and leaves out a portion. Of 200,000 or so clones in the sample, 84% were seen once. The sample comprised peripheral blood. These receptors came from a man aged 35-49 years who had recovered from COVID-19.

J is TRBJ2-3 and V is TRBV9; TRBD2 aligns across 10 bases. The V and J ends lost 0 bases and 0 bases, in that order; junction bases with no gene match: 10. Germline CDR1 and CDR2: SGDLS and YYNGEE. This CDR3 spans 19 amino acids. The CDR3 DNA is TGTGCCAGCAGCGTAGCCCCCCGACTAGCGGGCCCTAGCACAGATACGCAGTATTTT. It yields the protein CASSVAPRLAGPSTDTQYF.

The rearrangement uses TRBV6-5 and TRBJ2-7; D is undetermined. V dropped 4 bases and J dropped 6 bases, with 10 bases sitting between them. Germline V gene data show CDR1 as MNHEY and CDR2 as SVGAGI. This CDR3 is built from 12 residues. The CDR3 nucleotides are TGTGCCAGCAGTTCCCAGGATCTCGAGCAGTACTTC. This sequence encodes CASSSQDLEQYF.

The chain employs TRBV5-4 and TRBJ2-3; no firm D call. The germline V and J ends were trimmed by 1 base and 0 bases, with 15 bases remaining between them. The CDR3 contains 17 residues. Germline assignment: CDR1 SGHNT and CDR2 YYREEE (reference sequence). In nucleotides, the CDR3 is TGTGCCAGCAGCTTGCGCGGCGCTCCTGCTAGCACAGATACGCAGTATTTT. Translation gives CASSLRGAPASTDTQYF.

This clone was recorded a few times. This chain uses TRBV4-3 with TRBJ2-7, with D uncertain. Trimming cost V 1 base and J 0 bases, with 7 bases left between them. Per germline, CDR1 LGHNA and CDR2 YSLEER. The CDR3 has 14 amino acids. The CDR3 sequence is CASSQGLGSYEQYF. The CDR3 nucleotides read TGCGCCAGCAGCCAAGGTCTCGGCTCCTACGAGCAGTACTTC.

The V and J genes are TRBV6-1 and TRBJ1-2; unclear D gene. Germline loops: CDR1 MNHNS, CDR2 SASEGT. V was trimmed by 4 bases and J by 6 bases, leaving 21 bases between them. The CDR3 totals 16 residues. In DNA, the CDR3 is TGTGCCAGCAGTGGAGATCGGAGCTCTGCGCCGGATGGCTACACCTTC. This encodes CASSGDRSSAPDGYTF.

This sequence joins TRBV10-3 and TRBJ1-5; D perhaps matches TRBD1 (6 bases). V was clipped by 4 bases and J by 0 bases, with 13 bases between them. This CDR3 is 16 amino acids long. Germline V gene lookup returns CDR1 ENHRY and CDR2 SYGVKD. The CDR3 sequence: CAISATGTRSNQPQHF. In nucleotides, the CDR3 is TGTGCCATCAGTGCTACCGGGACACGTAGCAATCAGCCCCAGCATTTT.

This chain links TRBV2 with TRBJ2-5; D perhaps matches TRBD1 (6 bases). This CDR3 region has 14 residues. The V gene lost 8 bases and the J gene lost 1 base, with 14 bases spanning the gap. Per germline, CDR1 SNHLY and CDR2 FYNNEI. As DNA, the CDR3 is TGTGCCAGCGGTACAGGGACGGGCCAAGAGACCCAGTACTTC. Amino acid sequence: CASGTGTGQETQYF.

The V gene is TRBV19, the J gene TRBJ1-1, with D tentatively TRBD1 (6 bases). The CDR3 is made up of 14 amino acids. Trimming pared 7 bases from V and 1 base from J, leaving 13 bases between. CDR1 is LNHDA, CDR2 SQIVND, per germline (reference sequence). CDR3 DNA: TGTGCCAGTAAGGCCCGACAGGAGAACACTGAAGCTTTCTTT. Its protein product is CASKARQENTEAFF.

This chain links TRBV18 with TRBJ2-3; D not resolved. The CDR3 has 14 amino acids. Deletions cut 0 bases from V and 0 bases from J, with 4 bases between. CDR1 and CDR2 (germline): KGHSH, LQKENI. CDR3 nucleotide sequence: TGTGCCAGCTCACCACCCTCTAGCACAGATACGCAGTATTTT. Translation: CASSPPSSTDTQYF.

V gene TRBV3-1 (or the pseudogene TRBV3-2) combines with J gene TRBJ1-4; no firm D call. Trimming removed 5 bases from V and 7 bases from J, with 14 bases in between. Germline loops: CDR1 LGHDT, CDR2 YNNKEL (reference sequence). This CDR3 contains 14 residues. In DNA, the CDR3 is TGTGCCAGCAGCAGCGGGCCGGAGCGTGAAAAACTGTTTTTT. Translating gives CASSSGPEREKLFF.

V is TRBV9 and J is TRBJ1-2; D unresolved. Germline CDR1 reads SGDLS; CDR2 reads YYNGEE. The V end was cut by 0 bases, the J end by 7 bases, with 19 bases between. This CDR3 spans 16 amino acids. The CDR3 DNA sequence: TGTGCCAGCAGCGTAGTGGCCGACACGACAACCAGTGGCTACACCTTC. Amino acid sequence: CASSVVADTTTSGYTF. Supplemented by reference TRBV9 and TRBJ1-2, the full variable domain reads DSGVTQTPKHLITATGQRVTLRCSPRSGDLSVYWYQQSLDQGLQFLIQYYNGEERAKGNILERFSAQQFPDLHSELNLSSLELGDSALYFCASSVVADTTTSGYTFGSGTRLTVV.

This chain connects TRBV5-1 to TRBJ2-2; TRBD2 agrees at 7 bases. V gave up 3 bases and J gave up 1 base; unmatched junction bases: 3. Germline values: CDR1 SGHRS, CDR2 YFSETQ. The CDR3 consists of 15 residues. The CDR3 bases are TGCGCCAGCAGCTGGGGGGGAGAGAACACCGGGGAGCTGTTTTTT. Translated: CASSWGGENTGELFF.

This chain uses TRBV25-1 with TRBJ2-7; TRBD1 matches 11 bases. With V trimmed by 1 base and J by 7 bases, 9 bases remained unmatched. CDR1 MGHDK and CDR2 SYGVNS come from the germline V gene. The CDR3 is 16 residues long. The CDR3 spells CASSESPGQGVEEQYF. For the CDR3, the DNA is TGTGCCAGCAGTGAATCCCCGGGACAGGGGGTGGAGGAGCAGTACTTC.

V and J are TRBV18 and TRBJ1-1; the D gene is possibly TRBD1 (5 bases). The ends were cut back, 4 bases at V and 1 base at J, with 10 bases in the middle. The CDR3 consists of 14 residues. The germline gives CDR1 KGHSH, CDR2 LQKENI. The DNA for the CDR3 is TGTGCCAGCTCACTCGGGACTAAGAACACTGAAGCTTTCTTT. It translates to CASSLGTKNTEAFF.

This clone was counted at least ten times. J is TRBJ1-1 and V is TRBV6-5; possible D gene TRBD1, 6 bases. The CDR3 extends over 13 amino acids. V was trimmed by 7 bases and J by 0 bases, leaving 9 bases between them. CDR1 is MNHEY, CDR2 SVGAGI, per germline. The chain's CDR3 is CASIGQMNTEAFF. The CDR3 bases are TGTGCCAGCATCGGACAGATGAACACTGAAGCTTTCTTT.

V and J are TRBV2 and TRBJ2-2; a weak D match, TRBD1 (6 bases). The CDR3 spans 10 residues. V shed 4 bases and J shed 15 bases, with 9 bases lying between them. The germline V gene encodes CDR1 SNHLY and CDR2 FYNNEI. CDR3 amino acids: CASSGRTVFF. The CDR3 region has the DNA TGTGCCAGCAGTGGTCGGACAGTGTTTTTT. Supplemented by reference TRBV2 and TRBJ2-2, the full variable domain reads EPEVTQTPSHQVTQMGQEVILRCVPISNHLYFYWYRQILGQKVEFLVSFYNNEISEKSEIFDDQFSVERPDGSNFTLKIRSTKLEDSAMYFCASSGRTVFFGEGSRLTVL.

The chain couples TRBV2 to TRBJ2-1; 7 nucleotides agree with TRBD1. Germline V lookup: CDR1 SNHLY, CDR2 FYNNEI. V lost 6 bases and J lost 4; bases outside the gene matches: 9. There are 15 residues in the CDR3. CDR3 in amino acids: CASSSDRAVYNEQFF. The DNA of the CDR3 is TGTGCCAGCAGCTCTGACAGGGCAGTATACAATGAGCAGTTCTTC.

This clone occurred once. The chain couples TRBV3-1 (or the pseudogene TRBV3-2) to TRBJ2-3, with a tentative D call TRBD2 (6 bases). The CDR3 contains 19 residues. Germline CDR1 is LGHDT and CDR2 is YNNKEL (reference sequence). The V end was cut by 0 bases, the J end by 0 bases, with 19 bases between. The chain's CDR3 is CASSQDWGGPSASTDTQYF. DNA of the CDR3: TGTGCCAGCAGCCAAGATTGGGGTGGTCCTAGCGCTAGCACAGATACGCAGTATTTT.

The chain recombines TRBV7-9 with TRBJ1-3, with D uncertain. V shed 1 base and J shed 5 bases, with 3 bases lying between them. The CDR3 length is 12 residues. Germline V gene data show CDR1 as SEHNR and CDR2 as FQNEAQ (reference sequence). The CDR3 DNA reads TGTGCCAGCAGCTTAGACAGAAACACCATATATTTT. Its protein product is CASSLDRNTIYF.

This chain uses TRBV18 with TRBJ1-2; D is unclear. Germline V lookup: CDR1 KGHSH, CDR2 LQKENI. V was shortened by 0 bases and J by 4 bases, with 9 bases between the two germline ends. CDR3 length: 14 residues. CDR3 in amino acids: CASSPPESPYGYTF. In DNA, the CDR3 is TGTGCCAGCTCACCACCGGAGTCTCCCTATGGCTACACCTTC.

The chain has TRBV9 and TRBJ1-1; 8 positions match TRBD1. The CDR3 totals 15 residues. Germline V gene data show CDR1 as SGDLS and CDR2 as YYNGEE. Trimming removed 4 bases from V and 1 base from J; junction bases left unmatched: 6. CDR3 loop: CASSPRGRTNTEAFF. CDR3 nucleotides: TGTGCCAGCAGCCCCAGGGGGCGAACGAACACTGAAGCTTTCTTT.

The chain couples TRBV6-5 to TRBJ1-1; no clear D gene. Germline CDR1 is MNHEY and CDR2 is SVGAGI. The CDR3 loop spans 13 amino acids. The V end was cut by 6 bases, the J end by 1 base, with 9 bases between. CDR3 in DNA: TGTGCCAGCAGCGCGCAGGAGAACACTGAAGCTTTCTTT. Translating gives CASSAQENTEAFF.

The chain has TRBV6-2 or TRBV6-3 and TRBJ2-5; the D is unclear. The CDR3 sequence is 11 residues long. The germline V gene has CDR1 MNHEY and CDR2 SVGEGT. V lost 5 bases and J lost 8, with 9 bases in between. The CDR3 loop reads CASSRHATQYF. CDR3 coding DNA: TGTGCCAGCAGTAGACACGCTACCCAGTACTTC.

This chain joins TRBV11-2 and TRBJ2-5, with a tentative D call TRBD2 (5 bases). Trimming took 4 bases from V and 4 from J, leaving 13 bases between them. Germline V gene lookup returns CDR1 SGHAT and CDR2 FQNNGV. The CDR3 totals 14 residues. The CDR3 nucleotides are TGTGCCAGCAGCTCTAATACAGAGGGAGAGACCCAGTACTTC. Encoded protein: CASSSNTEGETQYF.

CDR3 amino acids: CASSLVPGDTEAFF. CDR3 sequence (DNA): TGTGCCAGCAGCTTAGTCCCAGGGGACACTGAAGCTTTCTTT. The genes are TRBV11-2 and TRBJ1-1, with D possibly being TRBD1 (6 bases). The CDR3 runs to 14 residues. Trimming cost V 1 base and J 3 bases, with 9 bases left between them. CDR1 and CDR2 from the germline V gene are SGHAT and FQNNGV. Combining the CDR3 with reference TRBV11-2 and TRBJ1-1 gives the whole variable domain EAGVAQSPRYKIIEKRQSVAFWCNPISGHATLYWYQQILGQGPKLLIQFQNNGVVDDSQLPKDRFSAERLKGVDSTLKIQPAKLEDSAVYLCASSLVPGDTEAFFGQGTRLTVV.

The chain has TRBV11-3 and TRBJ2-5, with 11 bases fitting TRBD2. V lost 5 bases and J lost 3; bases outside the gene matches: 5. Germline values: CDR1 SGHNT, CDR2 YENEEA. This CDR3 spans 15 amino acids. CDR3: CASSPGTSGEETQYF. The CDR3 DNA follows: TGTGCCAGCAGCCCGGGGACTAGCGGTGAAGAGACCCAGTACTTC.

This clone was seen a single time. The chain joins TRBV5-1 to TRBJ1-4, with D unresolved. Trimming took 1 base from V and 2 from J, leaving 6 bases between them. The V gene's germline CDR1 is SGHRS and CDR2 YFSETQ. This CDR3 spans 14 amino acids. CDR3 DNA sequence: TGCGCCAGCAGCTTGAGCGGGACTAATGAAAAACTGTTTTTT. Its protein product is CASSLSGTNEKLFF. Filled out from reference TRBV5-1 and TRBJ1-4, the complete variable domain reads KAGVTQTPRYLIKTRGQQVTLSCSPISGHRSVSWYQQTPGQGLQFLFEYFSETQRNKGNFPGRFSGRQFSNSRSEMNVSTLELGDSALYLCASSLSGTNEKLFFGSGTQLSVL.

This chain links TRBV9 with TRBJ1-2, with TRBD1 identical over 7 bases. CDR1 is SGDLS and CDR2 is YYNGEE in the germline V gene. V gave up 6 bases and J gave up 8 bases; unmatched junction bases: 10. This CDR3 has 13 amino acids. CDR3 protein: CASMGEGASGYTF. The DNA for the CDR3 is TGTGCCAGCATGGGAGAGGGGGCAAGCGGCTACACCTTC.

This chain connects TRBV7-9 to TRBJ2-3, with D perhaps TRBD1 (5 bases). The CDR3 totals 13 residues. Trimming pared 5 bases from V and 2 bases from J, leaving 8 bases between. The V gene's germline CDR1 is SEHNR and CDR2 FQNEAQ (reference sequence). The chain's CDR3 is CASSMDNTDTQYF. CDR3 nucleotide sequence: TGTGCCAGCAGCATGGACAACACAGATACGCAGTATTTT.

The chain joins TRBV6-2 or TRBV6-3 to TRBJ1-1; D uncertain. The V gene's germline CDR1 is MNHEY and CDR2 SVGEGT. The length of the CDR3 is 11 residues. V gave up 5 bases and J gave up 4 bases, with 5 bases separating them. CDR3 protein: CASSRGTEAFF. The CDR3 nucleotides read TGTGCCAGCAGTCGGGGCACTGAAGCTTTCTTT.

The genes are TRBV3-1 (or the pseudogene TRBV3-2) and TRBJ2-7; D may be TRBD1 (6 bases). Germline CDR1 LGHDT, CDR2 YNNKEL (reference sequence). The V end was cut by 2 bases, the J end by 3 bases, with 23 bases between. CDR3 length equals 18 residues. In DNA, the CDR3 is TGTGCCAGCAGCCAAAGGGGTCCTTCCGGACAGATAGTCTACGAGCAGTACTTC. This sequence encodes CASSQRGPSGQIVYEQYF.